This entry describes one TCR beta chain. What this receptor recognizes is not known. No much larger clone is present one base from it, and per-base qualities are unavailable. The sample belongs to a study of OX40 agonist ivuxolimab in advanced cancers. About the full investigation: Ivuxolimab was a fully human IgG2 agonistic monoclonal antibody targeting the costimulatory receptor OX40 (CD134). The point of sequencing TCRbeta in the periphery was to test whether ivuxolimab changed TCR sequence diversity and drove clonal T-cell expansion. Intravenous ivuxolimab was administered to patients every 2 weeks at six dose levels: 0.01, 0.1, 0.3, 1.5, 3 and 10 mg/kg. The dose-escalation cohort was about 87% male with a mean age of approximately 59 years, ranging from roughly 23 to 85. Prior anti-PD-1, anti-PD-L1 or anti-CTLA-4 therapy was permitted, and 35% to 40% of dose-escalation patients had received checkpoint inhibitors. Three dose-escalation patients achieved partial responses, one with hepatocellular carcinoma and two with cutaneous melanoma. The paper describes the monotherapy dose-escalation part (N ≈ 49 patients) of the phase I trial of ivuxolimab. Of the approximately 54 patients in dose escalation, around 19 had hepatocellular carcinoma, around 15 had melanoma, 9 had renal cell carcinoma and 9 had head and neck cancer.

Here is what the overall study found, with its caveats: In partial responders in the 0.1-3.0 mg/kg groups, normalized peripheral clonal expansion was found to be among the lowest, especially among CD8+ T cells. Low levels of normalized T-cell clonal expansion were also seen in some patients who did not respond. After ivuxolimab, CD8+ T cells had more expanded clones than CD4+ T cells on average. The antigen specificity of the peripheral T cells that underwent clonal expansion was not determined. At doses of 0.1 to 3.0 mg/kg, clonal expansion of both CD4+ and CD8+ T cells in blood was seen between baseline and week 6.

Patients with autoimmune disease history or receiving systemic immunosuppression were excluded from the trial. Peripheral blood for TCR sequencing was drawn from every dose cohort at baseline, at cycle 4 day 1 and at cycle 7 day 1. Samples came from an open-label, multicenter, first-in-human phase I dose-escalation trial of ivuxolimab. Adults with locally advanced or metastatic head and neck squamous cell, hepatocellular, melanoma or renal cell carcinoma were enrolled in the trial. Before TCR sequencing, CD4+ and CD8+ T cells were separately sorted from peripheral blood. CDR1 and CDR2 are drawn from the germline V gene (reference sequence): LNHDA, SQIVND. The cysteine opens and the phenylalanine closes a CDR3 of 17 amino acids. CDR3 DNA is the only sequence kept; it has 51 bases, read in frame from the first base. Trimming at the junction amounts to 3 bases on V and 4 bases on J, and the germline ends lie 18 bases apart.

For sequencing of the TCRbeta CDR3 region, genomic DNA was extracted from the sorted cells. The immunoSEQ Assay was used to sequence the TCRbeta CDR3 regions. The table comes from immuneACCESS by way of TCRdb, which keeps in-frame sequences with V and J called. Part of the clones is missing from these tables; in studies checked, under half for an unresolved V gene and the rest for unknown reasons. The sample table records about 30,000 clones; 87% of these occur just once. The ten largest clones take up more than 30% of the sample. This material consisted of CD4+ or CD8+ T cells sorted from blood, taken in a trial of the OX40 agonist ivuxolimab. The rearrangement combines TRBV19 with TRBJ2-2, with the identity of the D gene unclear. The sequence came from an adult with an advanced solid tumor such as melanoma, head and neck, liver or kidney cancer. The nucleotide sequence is TGTGCCAGTAGTATTATATTAGGAGAGTTTGGCACCGGGGAGCTGTTTTTT. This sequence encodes CASSIILGEFGTGELFF.